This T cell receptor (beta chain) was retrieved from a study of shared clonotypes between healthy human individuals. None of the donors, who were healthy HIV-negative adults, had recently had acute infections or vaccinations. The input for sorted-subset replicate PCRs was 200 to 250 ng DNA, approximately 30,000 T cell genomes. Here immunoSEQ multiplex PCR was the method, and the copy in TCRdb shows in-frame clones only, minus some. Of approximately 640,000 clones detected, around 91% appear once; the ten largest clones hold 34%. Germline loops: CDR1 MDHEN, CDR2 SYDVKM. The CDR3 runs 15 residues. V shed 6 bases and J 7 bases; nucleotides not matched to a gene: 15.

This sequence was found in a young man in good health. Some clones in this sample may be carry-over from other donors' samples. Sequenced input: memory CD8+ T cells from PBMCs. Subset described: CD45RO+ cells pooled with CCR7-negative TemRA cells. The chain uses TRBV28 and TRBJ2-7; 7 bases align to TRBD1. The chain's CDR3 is CASRPTGAPKWEQYF. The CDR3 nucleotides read TGTGCCAGCAGACCAACAGGGGCCCCTAAGTGGGAGCAGTACTTC.